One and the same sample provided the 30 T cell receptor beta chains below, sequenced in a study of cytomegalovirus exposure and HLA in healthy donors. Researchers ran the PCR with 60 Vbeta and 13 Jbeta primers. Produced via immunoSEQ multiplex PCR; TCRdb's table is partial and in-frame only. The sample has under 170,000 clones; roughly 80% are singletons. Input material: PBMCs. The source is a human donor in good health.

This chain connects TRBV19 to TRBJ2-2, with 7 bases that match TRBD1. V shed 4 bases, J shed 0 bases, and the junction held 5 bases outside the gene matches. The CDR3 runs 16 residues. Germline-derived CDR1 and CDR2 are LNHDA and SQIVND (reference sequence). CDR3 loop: CASSRQTGSNTGELFF. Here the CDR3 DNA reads TGTGCCAGTAGTAGACAGACAGGGTCGAACACCGGGGAGCTGTTTTTT.

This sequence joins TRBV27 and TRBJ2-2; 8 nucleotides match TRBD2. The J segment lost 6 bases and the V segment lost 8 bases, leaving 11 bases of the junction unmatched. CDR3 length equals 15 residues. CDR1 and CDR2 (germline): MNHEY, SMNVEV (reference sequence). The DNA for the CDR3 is TGTGCCAGCTCCCAGGTCCCAGCGGGAGCCGGGGAGCTGTTTTTT. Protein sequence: CASSQVPAGAGELFF.

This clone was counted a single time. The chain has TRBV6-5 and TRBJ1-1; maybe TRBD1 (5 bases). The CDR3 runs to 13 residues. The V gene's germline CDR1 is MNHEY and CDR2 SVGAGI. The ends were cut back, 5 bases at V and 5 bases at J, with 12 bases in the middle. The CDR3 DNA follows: TGTGCCAGCAGTGAAGTGCAGGGTACTGAAGCTTTCTTT. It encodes CASSEVQGTEAFF.

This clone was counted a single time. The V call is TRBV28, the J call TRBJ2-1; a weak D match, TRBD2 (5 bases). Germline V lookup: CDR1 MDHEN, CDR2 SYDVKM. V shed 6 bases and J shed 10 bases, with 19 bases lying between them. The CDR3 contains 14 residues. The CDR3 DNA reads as TGTGCCAGCAGGCGCCCTAAAACTAGTTTCGAGCAGTTCTTC. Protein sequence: CASRRPKTSFEQFF.

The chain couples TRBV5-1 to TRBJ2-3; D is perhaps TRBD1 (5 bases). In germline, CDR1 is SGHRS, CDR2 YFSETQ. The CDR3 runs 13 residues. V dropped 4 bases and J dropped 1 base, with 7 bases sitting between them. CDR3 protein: CASSQGGTDTQYF. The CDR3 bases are TGCGCCAGCAGCCAAGGGGGCACAGATACGCAGTATTTT.

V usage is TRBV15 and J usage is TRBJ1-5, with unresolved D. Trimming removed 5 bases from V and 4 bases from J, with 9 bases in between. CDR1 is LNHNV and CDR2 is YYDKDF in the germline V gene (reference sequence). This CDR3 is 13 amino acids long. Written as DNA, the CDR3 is TGTGCCACCAGCGGACGGGGAAATCAGCCCCAGCATTTT. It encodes CATSGRGNQPQHF.

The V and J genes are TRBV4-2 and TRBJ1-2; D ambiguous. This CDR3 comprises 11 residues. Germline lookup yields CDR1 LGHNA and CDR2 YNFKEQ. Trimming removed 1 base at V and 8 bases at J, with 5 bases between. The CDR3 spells CASSQVGGYTF. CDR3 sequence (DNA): TGTGCCAGCAGCCAAGTGGGCGGCTACACCTTC.

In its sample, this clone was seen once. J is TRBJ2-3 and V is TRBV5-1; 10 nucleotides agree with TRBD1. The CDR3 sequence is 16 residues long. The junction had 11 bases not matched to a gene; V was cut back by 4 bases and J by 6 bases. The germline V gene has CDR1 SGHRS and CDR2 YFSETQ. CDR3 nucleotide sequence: TGCGCCAGCAGCCGCCACCGGGACAGGGGATTTGATACGCAGTATTTT. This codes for CASSRHRDRGFDTQYF.

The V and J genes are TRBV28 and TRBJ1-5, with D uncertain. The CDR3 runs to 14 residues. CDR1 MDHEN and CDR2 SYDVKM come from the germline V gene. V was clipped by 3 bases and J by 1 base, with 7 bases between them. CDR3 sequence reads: CASSLSLSNQPQHF. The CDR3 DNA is TGTGCCAGCAGTTTGTCTCTAAGCAATCAGCCCCAGCATTTT.

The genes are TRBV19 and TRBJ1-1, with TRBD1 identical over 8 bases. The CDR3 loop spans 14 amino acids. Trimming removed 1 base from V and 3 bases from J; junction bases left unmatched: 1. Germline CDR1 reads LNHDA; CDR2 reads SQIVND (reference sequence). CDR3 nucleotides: TGTGCCAGTAGTATAGCACAGGGGGACACTGAAGCTTTCTTT. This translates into CASSIAQGDTEAFF.

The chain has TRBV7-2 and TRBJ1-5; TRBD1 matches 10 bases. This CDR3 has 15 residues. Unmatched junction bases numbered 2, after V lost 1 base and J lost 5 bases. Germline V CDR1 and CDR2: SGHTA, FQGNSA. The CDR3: CASSLGGQGHQPQHF. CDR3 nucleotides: TGTGCCAGCAGCTTAGGGGGACAGGGGCATCAGCCCCAGCATTTT.

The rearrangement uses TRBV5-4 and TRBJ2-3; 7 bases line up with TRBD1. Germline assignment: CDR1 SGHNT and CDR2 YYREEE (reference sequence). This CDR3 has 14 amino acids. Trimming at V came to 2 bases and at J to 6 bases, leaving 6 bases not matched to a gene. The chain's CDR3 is CASSFTGAADTQYF. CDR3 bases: TGTGCCAGCAGCTTTACAGGGGCGGCCGATACGCAGTATTTT. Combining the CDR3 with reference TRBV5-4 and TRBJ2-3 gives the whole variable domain ETGVTQSPTHLIKTRGQQVTLRCSSQSGHNTVSWYQQALGQGPQFIFQYYREEENGRGNFPPRFSGLQFPNYSSELNVNALELDDSALYLCASSFTGAADTQYFGPGTRLTVL.

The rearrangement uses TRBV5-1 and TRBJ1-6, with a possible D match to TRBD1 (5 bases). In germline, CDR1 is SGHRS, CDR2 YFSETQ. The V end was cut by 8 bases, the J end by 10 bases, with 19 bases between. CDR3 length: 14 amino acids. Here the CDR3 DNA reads TGCGCCAGTAGGGATTTGGGGGGTCTATCACCCCTCCACTTT. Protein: CASRDLGGLSPLHF.

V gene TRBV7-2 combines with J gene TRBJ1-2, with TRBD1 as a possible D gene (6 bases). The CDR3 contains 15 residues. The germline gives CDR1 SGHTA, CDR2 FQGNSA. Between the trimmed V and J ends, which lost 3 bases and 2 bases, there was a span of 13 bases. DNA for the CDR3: TGTGCCAGCAGCTTTGGGCCCGGACAGAACTATGGCTACACCTTC. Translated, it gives CASSFGPGQNYGYTF.

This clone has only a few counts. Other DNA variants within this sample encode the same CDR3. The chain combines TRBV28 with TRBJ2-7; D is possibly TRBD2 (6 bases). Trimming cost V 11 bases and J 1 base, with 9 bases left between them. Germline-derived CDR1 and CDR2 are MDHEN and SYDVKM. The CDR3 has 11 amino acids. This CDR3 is CASSVSYEQYF. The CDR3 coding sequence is TGTGCCTCTAGCGTTTCCTACGAGCAGTACTTC.

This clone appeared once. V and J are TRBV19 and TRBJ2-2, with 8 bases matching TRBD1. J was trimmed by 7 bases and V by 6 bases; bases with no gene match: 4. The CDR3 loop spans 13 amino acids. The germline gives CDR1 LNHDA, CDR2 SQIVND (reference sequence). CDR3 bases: TGTGCCAGTAGCAGGGGGCGGGACGGGGAGCTGTTTTTT. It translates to CASSRGRDGELFF.

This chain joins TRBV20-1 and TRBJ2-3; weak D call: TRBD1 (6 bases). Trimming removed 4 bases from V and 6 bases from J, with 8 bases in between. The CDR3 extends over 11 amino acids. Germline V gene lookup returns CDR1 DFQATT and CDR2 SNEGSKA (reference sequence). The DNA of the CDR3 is TGCAGTGCTACCCAGGGGGATACGCAGTATTTT. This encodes CSATQGDTQYF.

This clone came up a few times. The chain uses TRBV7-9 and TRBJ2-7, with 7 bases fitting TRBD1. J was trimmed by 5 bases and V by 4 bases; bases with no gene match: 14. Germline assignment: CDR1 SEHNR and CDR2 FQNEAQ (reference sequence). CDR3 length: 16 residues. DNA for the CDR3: TGTGCCAGCAGCTCTCGCGCCCTCAGAGGGGGCGACGAGCAGTACTTC. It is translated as CASSSRALRGGDEQYF.

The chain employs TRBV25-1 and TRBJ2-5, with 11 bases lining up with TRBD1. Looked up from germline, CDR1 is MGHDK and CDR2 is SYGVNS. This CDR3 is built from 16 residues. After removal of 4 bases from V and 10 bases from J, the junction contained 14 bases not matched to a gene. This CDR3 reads CASSAPSGTGGWGQYF. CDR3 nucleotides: TGTGCCAGCAGTGCGCCCTCCGGGACAGGGGGTTGGGGCCAGTACTTC.

CDR3 residues: CASSASGTTKEQFF. Here the CDR3 DNA reads TGTGCCAGCAGTGCCTCCGGGACTACTAAAGAGCAGTTCTTC. This chain uses TRBV6-5 with TRBJ2-1; 7 nucleotides agree with TRBD2. V lost 5 bases and J lost 10; bases outside the gene matches: 11. This CDR3 has 14 amino acids. CDR1 is MNHEY and CDR2 is SVGAGI in the germline V gene.

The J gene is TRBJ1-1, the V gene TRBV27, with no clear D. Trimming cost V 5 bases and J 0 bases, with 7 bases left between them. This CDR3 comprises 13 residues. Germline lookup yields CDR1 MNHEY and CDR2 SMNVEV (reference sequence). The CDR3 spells CASSLTLNTEAFF. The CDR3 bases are TGTGCCAGCAGTCTGACACTGAACACTGAAGCTTTCTTT.

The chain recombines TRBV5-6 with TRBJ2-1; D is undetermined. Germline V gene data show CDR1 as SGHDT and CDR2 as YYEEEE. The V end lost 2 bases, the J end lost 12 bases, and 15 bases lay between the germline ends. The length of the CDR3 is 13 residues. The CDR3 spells CASSLPNERGQFF. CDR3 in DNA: TGTGCCAGCAGCTTACCCAATGAGCGTGGGCAGTTCTTC. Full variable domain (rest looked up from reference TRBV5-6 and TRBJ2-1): DAGVTQSPTHLIKTRGQQVTLRCSPKSGHDTVSWYQQALGQGPQFIFQYYEEEERQRGNFPDRFSGHQFPNYSSELNVNALLLGDSALYLCASSLPNERGQFFGPGTRLTVL.

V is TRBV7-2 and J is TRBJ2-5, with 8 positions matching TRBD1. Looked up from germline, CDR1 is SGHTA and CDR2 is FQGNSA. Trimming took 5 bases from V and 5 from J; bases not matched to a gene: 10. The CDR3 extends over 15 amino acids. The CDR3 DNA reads TGTGCCAGCAGCAAGCAGGGGGCGATTTCTGAGACCCAGTACTTC. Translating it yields CASSKQGAISETQYF.

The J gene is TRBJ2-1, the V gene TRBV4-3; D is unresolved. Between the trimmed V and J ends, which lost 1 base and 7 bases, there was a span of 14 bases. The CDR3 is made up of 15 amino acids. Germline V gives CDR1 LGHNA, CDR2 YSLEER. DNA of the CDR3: TGCGCCAGCAGCCAAGGTCTAGGTATTGGGAATGAGCAGTTCTTC. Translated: CASSQGLGIGNEQFF.

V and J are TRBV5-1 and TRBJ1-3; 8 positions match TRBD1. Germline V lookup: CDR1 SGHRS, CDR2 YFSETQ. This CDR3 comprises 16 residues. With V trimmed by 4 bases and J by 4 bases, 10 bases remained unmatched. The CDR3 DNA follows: TGCGCCAGCAGCCCGGGACAGGAGGGAAAGGGAAACACCATATATTTT. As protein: CASSPGQEGKGNTIYF.

The CDR3 sequence is CASSLDRRGQANVLTF. The CDR3 DNA follows: TGTGCCAGCAGCTTAGATCGGAGGGGTCAGGCCAACGTCCTGACTTTC. V usage is TRBV11-2 and J usage is TRBJ2-6; perhaps TRBD2 as D (6 bases). Germline values: CDR1 SGHAT, CDR2 FQNNGV. The V end was cut by 0 bases, the J end by 6 bases, with 12 bases between. The CDR3 is 16 residues long.

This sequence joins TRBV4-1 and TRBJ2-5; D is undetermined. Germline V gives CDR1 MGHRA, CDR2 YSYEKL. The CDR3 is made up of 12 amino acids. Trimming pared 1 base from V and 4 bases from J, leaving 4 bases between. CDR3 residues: CASSQGAETQYF. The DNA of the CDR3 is TGCGCCAGCAGCCAAGGGGCAGAGACCCAGTACTTC.

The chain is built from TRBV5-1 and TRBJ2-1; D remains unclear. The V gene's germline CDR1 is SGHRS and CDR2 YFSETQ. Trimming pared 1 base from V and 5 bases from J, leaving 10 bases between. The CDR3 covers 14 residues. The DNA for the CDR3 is TGCGCCAGCAGCTTGTCAGATCCCAACAATGAGCAGTTCTTC. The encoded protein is CASSLSDPNNEQFF.

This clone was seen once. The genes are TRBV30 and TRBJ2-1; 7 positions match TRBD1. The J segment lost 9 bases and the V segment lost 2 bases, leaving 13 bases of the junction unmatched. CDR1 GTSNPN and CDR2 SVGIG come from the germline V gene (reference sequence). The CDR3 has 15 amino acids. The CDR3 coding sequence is TGTGCCTGGAGTACCCGGGACAGCTCAGCCCCTGAGCAGTTCTTC. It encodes CAWSTRDSSAPEQFF.

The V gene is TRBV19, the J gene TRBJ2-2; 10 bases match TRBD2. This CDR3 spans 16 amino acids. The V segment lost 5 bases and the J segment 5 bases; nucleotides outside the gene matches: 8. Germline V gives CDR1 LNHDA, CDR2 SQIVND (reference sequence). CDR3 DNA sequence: TGTGCCAGTAGTGGGCCTAGCGGGAGAAGGACCGGGGAGCTGTTTTTT. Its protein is CASSGPSGRRTGELFF.